The rows below give T cell receptor beta chains drawn from one sample of a study of T-cell reconstitution after alpha-beta-depleted transplantation in children. TCRdb used MiXCR to reprocess the PCR reads, holding one entry per CDR3 protein. The sample gives some 390,000 distinct CDR3 sequences, roughly 22% of which show up once; about 3.8% is in the top ten. The material sequenced was PBMCs from the stem cell graft donor, taken from the stem cell graft. The receptors here all came from a human donor who donated a stem cell graft to a child with acute myeloid leukemia. Both conserved end residues are part of each CDR3. The order of the fields is clone size, D gene, J gene, V gene, CDR3 protein, CDR3 DNA. D genes are given only for firm matches. Clone size is shown for a subset of rows, as once, few, many or a class of expanded clone.

clone size: NA; D gene: TRBD2; J gene: TRBJ2-1; V gene: TRBV6-1; CDR3 protein: CASSEYSSGRAYNEQFF; CDR3 DNA: TGTGCCAGCAGTGAATATTCTAGCGGGAGGGCCTACAATGAGCAGTTCTTC
clone size: NA; D gene: NA; J gene: TRBJ1-2; V gene: TRBV10-3; CDR3 protein: CAISEGENYGYTF; CDR3 DNA: TGTGCCATCAGTGAAGGGGAAAACTATGGCTACACCTTC
clone size: few; D gene: NA; J gene: TRBJ2-5; V gene: TRBV7-2; CDR3 protein: CASSQNSGTQYF; CDR3 DNA: TGTGCCAGCAGCCAGAATAGCGGGACCCAGTACTTC
clone size: NA; D gene: NA; J gene: TRBJ2-1; V gene: TRBV7-3; CDR3 protein: CASSSVSHEQFF; CDR3 DNA: TGTGCCAGCAGCTCGGTCTCCCATGAGCAGTTCTTC
clone size: NA; D gene: TRBD2; J gene: TRBJ2-3; V gene: TRBV12-3/TRBV12-4; CDR3 protein: CASHAPGGTDTQYF; CDR3 DNA: TGTGCCAGCCACGCACCGGGAGGTACAGATACGCAGTATTTT
clone size: few; D gene: TRBD1; J gene: TRBJ1-1; V gene: TRBV20-1; CDR3 protein: CSARDRELDTEAFF; CDR3 DNA: TGCAGTGCGAGGGACAGGGAATTGGACACTGAAGCTTTCTTT
clone size: few; D gene: NA; J gene: TRBJ2-5; V gene: TRBV6-6; CDR3 protein: CASSYLSETQYF; CDR3 DNA: TGTGCCAGCAGTTACTTATCAGAGACCCAGTACTTC
clone size: many; D gene: TRBD2; J gene: TRBJ2-1; V gene: TRBV7-8; CDR3 protein: CASSLSGRGYNEQFF; CDR3 DNA: TGTGCCAGCAGCCTTAGCGGGAGGGGTTACAATGAGCAGTTCTTC
clone size: NA; D gene: NA; J gene: TRBJ1-5; V gene: TRBV20-1; CDR3 protein: CSARDGGIQPQHF; CDR3 DNA: TGCAGTGCTAGAGACGGGGGGATTCAGCCCCAGCATTTT
clone size: NA; D gene: NA; J gene: TRBJ2-7; V gene: TRBV25-1; CDR3 protein: CASSEPRSGGIGEQYF; CDR3 DNA: TGTGCCAGCAGTGAACCGAGGAGTGGAGGGATCGGAGAGCAGTACTTC
clone size: NA; D gene: NA; J gene: TRBJ2-3; V gene: TRBV4-1; CDR3 protein: CASSQVRLGGGTDTQYF; CDR3 DNA: TGCGCCAGCAGCCAAGTCCGCTTAGGGGGGGGGACAGATACGCAGTATTTT
clone size: NA; D gene: TRBD1; J gene: TRBJ2-3; V gene: TRBV28; CDR3 protein: CASSLQGAITDTQYF; CDR3 DNA: TGTGCCAGCAGTTTACAGGGGGCGATAACAGATACGCAGTATTTT